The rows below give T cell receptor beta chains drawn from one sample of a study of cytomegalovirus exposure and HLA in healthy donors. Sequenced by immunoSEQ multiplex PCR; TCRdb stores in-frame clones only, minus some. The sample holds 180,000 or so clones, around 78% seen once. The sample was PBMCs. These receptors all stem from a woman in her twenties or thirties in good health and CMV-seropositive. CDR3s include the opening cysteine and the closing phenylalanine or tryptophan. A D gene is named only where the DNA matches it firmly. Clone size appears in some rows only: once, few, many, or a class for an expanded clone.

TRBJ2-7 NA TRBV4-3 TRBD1 TGCGCCAGCAGCCAAGAATCAGGGGGCCCCTACGAGCAGTACTTC CASSQESGGPYEQYF
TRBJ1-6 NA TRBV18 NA TGTGCCAGCTCACCAGCTGAGGGAAATAATTCACCCCTCCACTTT CASSPAEGNNSPLHF
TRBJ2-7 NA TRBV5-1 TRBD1 TGCGCCAGCAGCTTTCGACAGGGGAACGAGCAGTACTTC CASSFRQGNEQYF
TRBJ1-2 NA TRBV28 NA TGTGCCAGCAGTTTCCTACAGGGCCGCTACACCTTC CASSFLQGRYTF
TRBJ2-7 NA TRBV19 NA TGTGCCAGTAGTATCCAGGGTTTCTACGAGCAGTACTTC CASSIQGFYEQYF
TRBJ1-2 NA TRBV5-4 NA TGTGCCAGCAGCTTGCGAACCCAGTCTAACTATGGCTACACCTTC CASSLRTQSNYGYTF
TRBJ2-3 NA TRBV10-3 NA TGTGCCATCAGTGAGACTAGCACAGATACGCAGTATTTT CAISETSTDTQYF
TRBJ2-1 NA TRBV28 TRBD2 TGTGCCAGCAGTCCTAGCGGGAGACCCTACAATGAGCAGTTCTTC CASSPSGRPYNEQFF
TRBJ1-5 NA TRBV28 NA TGTGCCAGCAGCCATGGACAGAGCAATCAGCCCCAGCATTTT CASSHGQSNQPQHF
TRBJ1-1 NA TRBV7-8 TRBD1 TGTGCCAGCAGCCCGAGGGGCAGGGGGCGCGTCAAGGACACTGAAGCTTTCTTT CASSPRGRGRVKDTEAFF
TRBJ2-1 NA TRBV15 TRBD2 TGTGCCACCAGCAGAGGTCGGGAGGTGGATGAGCAGTTCTTC CATSRGREVDEQFF
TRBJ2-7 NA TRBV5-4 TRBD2 TGTGCCAGCAGCTGGGGGGGGACCTACGAGCAGTACTTC CASSWGGTYEQYF
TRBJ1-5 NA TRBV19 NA TGTGCCAGTAGTATAGCACGGGTACTACATAGCAATCAGCCCCAGCATTTT CASSIARVLHSNQPQHF
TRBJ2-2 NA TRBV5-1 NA TGCGCCAGCAGCTCCCTTCGGGGGAACACCGGGGAGCTGTTTTTT CASSSLRGNTGELFF
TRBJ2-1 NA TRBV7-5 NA TGTGTCGAGGGCCGGACAGGCTCGACCTACAATGAGCAGTTCTTC CVEGRTGSTYNEQFF
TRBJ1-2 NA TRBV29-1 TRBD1 TGCAGCGTTCCGTTTAGGGGGCGACAGGGGGCTTATGGCTACACCTTC CSVPFRGRQGAYGYTF
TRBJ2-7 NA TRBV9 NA TGTGCCAGCAGCGCCCTGGCAGGGGGAGGCGAGCAGTACTTC CASSALAGGGEQYF
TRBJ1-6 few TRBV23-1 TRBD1 TGCGCCAGCAGTCGGGGACAGGGGACGGGGAATTCACCCCTCCACTTT CASSRGQGTGNSPLHF
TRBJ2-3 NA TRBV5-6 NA TGTGCCAGCAGGGTAGGAGGCCCGCCCACCCGGACAGATACGCAGTATTTT CASRVGGPPTRTDTQYF
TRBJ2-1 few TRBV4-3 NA TGCGCCAGCAGCATGCGGGGCTCCTACAATGAGCAGTTCTTC CASSMRGSYNEQFF
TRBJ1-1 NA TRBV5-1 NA TGCGCCAGCAGCTTGAAGACGGCTCCAGGGGCGAGTGGGACTGAAGCTTTCTTT CASSLKTAPGASGTEAFF
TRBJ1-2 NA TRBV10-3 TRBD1 TGTGCCATTTCTCGGACAGGGGAGAGTGGCTACACCTTC CAISRTGESGYTF
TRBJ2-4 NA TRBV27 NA TGTGCCAGCAGCCAGGGGCTATTGAACATTCAGTACTTC CASSQGLLNIQYF
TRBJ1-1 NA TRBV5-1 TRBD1 TGCGCCAGCAGCTTGGGGACAGGGGTCATCCAAGCTTTCTTT CASSLGTGVIQAFF
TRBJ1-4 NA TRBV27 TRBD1 TGTGCCAGCAAAGGGGAAGTTTTTGGGACAGGGAATGAAAAACTGTTTTTT CASKGEVFGTGNEKLFF
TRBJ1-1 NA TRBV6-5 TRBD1 TGTGCCAGCAGTTACTCAGGACAGGGGACTGAAGCTTTCTTT CASSYSGQGTEAFF
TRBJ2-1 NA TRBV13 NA TGTGCCAGCAGCTTAGCCCCCCGGGGTTCCTACAATGAGCAGTTCTTC CASSLAPRGSYNEQFF